These 17 T cell receptor beta chains were sequenced from one sample in a study of identifying expanded T cells in peripheral blood. Sequenced by immunoSEQ multiplex PCR; TCRdb stores in-frame clones only, minus some. In the table there are around 120,000 clones, roughly 80% of which are singletons. The sequenced sample consisted of blood. Receptor source: a person aged 18 to 69 in good health.

This clone appeared a few times. The rearrangement links TRBV19 to TRBJ2-7; no clear D. From germline, CDR1 is LNHDA and CDR2 SQIVND (reference sequence). CDR3 length: 13 residues. With 2 bases removed from V and 5 bases from J, the gap between germline ends came to 10 bases. The CDR3 region has the DNA TGTGCCAGTAGTATATTCCCCTCAAACGAGCAGTACTTC. It codes for CASSIFPSNEQYF.

The CDR3 region is CASSPRRQGYEQYF. CDR3 nucleotides: TGTGCCAGCAGCCCTCGGCGGCAGGGCTACGAGCAGTACTTC. J is TRBJ2-7 and V is TRBV7-9; D is possibly TRBD1 (5 bases). Deletions cut 5 bases from V and 3 bases from J, with 14 bases between. The CDR3 has 14 residues. CDR1 and CDR2 (germline): SEHNR, FQNEAQ (reference sequence).

V is TRBV4-3 and J is TRBJ1-2, with D uncertain. This CDR3 has 14 amino acids. V was pared by 1 base and J by 6 bases, with 12 bases between. Germline V gene data show CDR1 as LGHNA and CDR2 as YSLEER. Here the CDR3 DNA reads TGCGCCAGCAGCCAAGTGGGGAGGGCCCATGGCTACACCTTC. It is translated as CASSQVGRAHGYTF.

V is TRBV7-6 and J is TRBJ2-7; TRBD1 matches at 9 bases. V lost 5 bases to trimming and J lost 3 bases; unmatched junction nucleotides: 8. This CDR3 region has 15 residues. The germline CDR1 and CDR2 sequences are SGHVS and FNYEAQ. The CDR3 DNA reads TGTGCCAGCAGCACAGGGACAGGGTCAAGCTACGAGCAGTACTTC. This encodes CASSTGTGSSYEQYF.

The chain recombines TRBV5-1 with TRBJ2-2, with TRBD1 identical over 7 bases. The length of the CDR3 is 17 residues. Germline V CDR1 and CDR2: SGHRS, YFSETQ. With V trimmed by 3 bases and J by 4 bases, 12 bases remained unmatched. CDR3 protein: CASSWPQRGLGTGELFF. CDR3 nucleotides: TGCGCCAGCAGCTGGCCCCAAAGGGGGCTGGGCACCGGGGAGCTGTTTTTT.

The J gene is TRBJ2-1, the V gene TRBV11-3; weak D call: TRBD2 (6 bases). V was pared by 1 base and J by 5 bases, with 12 bases between. The CDR3 consists of 15 residues. Germline CDR1 reads SGHNT; CDR2 reads YENEEA. CDR3 protein: CASSLGLAGNNEQFF. CDR3 coding DNA: TGTGCCAGCAGCTTAGGATTGGCGGGGAACAATGAGCAGTTCTTC.

The V call is TRBV2, the J call TRBJ1-5, with TRBD1 as a possible D gene (5 bases). Germline V gene data show CDR1 as SNHLY and CDR2 as FYNNEI. This CDR3 region has 15 residues. Deletions cut 6 bases from V and 6 bases from J, with 18 bases between. DNA of the CDR3: TGTGCCAGCAGCCGTACCGCAGGGCGAAGTCAGCCCCAGCATTTT. It codes for CASSRTAGRSQPQHF.

This chain links TRBV19 with TRBJ1-4, with D uncertain. This CDR3 has 13 residues. Trimming stripped 9 bases from V and 3 bases from J, with 11 bases between. The germline V gene encodes CDR1 LNHDA and CDR2 SQIVND (reference sequence). Written as DNA, the CDR3 is TGTGCCAGGGTGGGCAGGCCTAATGAAAAACTGTTTTTT. This encodes CARVGRPNEKLFF.

This rearrangement joins TRBV7-2 to TRBJ2-7; 8 bases are a match to TRBD1. CDR3 length: 14 residues. The V gene's germline CDR1 is SGHTA and CDR2 FQGNSA. V dropped 5 bases and J dropped 2; count of bases not matched to a gene: 5. CDR3 sequence (DNA): TGTGCCAGCAGCGTAGACAGGGGCCCCTACGAGCAGTACTTC. It yields the protein CASSVDRGPYEQYF.

J is TRBJ2-1 and V is TRBV5-1; tentative D call: TRBD1 (6 bases). This CDR3 comprises 16 residues. CDR1 and CDR2 (germline): SGHRS, YFSETQ. Trimming removed 1 base from V and 9 bases from J, with 20 bases in between. CDR3 nucleotide sequence: TGCGCCAGCAGCTTGACCCTTGATCCTAGACAGGCTGAGCAGTTCTTC. It specifies CASSLTLDPRQAEQFF.

This clone was recorded once. The same CDR3 is also encoded by other DNA sequences in this sample. This sequence joins TRBV5-1 and TRBJ1-2; 7 positions agree with TRBD1. Germline V gene sequence: CDR1 SGHRS, CDR2 YFSETQ. This CDR3 has 14 residues. Trimming at V came to 4 bases and at J to 4 bases, leaving 7 bases not matched to a gene. The CDR3 nucleotides are TGCGCCAGCAGCCTCGCAGGGGGGACCTATGGCTACACCTTC. This gives the protein CASSLAGGTYGYTF.

The DNA for the CDR3 is TGTGCCAGCAGTGATTTCAATGAGCAGTTCTTC. Protein product: CASSDFNEQFF. The chain joins TRBV6-5 to TRBJ2-1; D uncertain. This CDR3 comprises 11 residues. V was pared by 5 bases and J by 6 bases, with 5 bases between. In germline, CDR1 is MNHEY, CDR2 SVGAGI.

The chain employs TRBV5-1 and TRBJ1-2; D is ambiguous. This CDR3 is built from 15 residues. The V end was cut by 0 bases, the J end by 3 bases, with 12 bases between. Germline V gene data show CDR1 as SGHRS and CDR2 as YFSETQ. The CDR3 loop is CASSLVTAQDYGYTF. CDR3 sequence (DNA): TGCGCCAGCAGCTTGGTGACGGCCCAGGACTATGGCTACACCTTC.

This clone came up once. The CDR3 here is CASSLKGQASSGNTIYF. The CDR3 bases are TGTGCCAGCAGCTTAAAAGGGCAGGCCAGCTCTGGAAACACCATATATTTT. The chain couples TRBV7-9 to TRBJ1-3; no definite D call. CDR1 SEHNR and CDR2 FQNEAQ come from the germline V gene (reference sequence). The CDR3 extends over 17 amino acids. V lost 2 bases and J 0 bases, leaving 14 bases between the germline ends.

The V and J genes are TRBV9 and TRBJ2-1, with TRBD2 matching 12 bases. Trimming cost V 3 bases and J 5 bases; bases outside gene matches: 0. Germline-derived CDR1 and CDR2 are SGDLS and YYNGEE. There are 14 residues in the CDR3. Written as DNA, the CDR3 is TGTGCCAGCAGCGGACTAGCGGGGGACAATGAGCAGTTCTTC. Protein: CASSGLAGDNEQFF.

This clone was picked up a small number of times. The rearrangement uses TRBV5-6 and TRBJ1-2; 9 bases fit TRBD1. This CDR3 has 15 amino acids. The V gene's germline CDR1 is SGHDT and CDR2 YYEEEE. Germline trimming cut 0 bases from V and 4 bases from J; bases unmatched to any gene: 4. The CDR3 bases are TGTGCCAGCAGCTTGGACCCGGGACAGGGCTATGGCTACACCTTC. Encoded protein: CASSLDPGQGYGYTF.

The chain joins TRBV2 to TRBJ2-2; the D is unclear. The CDR3 contains 12 residues. In germline, CDR1 is SNHLY, CDR2 FYNNEI. V was cut by 9 bases and J by 0 bases, with 5 bases left in between. In DNA form, the CDR3 reads TGTGCCAGATCAGCGAACACCGGGGAGCTGTTTTTT. Translating gives CARSANTGELFF.